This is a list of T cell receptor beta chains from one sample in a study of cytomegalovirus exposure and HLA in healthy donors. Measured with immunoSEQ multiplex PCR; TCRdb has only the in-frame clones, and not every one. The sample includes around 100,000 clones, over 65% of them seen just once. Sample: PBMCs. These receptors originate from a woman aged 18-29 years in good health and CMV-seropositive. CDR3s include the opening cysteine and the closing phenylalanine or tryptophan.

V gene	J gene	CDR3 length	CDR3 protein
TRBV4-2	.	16	CASSPTGGEFRGEQYF
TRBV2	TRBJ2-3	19	CASSERWGGRQFSTDTQYF
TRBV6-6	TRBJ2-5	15	CASSYRAGGQETQYF
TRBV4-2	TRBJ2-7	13	CATGRQTNYEQYF
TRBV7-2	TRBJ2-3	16	CASSWMASGGTDTQYF
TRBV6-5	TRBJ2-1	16	CASSFVVAGGGNEQFF
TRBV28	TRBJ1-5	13	CAMGGKGNQPQHF
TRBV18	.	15	CASSPGSRFSYEQYF
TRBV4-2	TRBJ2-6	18	CASSQDYNRSPGANVLTF
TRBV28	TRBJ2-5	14	CASTSGLKQETQYF
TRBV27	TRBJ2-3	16	CASSAQQGESADTQYF
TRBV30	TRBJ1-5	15	CAWSVRGGSNQPQHF